Listed here are 26 T cell receptor beta chains from one sample, sequenced in a study of beta chain features in type 1 diabetes. All of the isolated RNA was reverse transcribed, so expressed TCRB transcripts were sequenced. The table came from immunoSEQ multiplex PCR; TCRdb's copy has only in-frame clones and leaves some out. The table records about 220,000 clones, about 11% of them present only once. The material sequenced was central memory CD4+ T cells from blood. These receptors originate from a man younger than 35 in good health.

A word on this clone: It differs at one base from a far larger clone, so likely a read error. The gene calls are TRBV14 and TRBJ1-2; tentative D call: TRBD1 (6 bases). The CDR3 runs 13 residues. Germline CDR1 is SGHDN and CDR2 is FVKESK. V shed 4 bases and J shed 4 bases, with 10 bases lying between them. CDR3 DNA sequence: TGTGCCAGCAGCCCAGGGGCGGCCTATGGCTACACCTTC. Translating it yields CASSPGAAYGYTF.

This clone has at least ten counts. This chain uses TRBV2 with TRBJ2-6, with 9 positions matching TRBD2. Looked up from germline, CDR1 is SNHLY and CDR2 is FYNNEI. With V trimmed by 6 bases and J by 0 bases, 6 bases remained unmatched. The CDR3 is made up of 17 amino acids. CDR3 DNA: TGTGCCAGCAGACCCCTAGCGGGGTACTCTGGGGCCAACGTCCTGACTTTC. Translation gives CASRPLAGYSGANVLTF.

This chain uses TRBV9 with TRBJ2-5; 8 nucleotides align to TRBD2. The CDR3 sequence is 14 residues long. CDR1 and CDR2 from the germline V gene are SGDLS and YYNGEE. The ends lost 3 bases at V and 3 bases at J; junction bases unmatched: 4. The CDR3: CASSAAGLEETQYF. Here the CDR3 DNA reads TGTGCCAGCAGCGCCGCGGGACTAGAAGAGACCCAGTACTTC.

In this sample, this clone turned up many times. The chain couples TRBV30 to TRBJ1-5; unclear D gene. The germline V gene has CDR1 GTSNPN and CDR2 SVGIG (reference sequence). This CDR3 is built from 14 residues. Trimming pared 0 bases from V and 1 base from J, leaving 7 bases between. The chain's CDR3 is CAWSVERSNQPQHF. The CDR3 DNA is TGTGCCTGGAGTGTAGAGAGGAGCAATCAGCCCCAGCATTTT.

This clone was detected many times. V is TRBV19 and J is TRBJ2-1; possible D gene TRBD1, 6 bases. Germline loops: CDR1 LNHDA, CDR2 SQIVND (reference sequence). Trimming removed 3 bases at V and 2 bases at J, with 17 bases between. The CDR3 runs 17 residues. The CDR3 region is CASSMPGIWDTYNEQFF. As DNA, the CDR3 is TGTGCCAGTAGTATGCCGGGGATTTGGGACACCTACAATGAGCAGTTCTTC.

V gene TRBV5-1 combines with J gene TRBJ1-2; D is undetermined. Trimming took 5 bases from V and 4 from J, leaving 18 bases between them. Germline V CDR1 and CDR2: SGHRS, YFSETQ. This CDR3 has 15 amino acids. This CDR3 reads CASRFTASLPYGYTF. The CDR3 DNA reads as TGCGCCAGCAGATTTACAGCGTCTCTCCCCTATGGCTACACCTTC. The complete variable domain, with remaining parts taken from reference TRBV5-1 and TRBJ1-2, reads KAGVTQTPRYLIKTRGQQVTLSCSPISGHRSVSWYQQTPGQGLQFLFEYFSETQRNKGNFPGRFSGRQFSNSRSEMNVSTLELGDSALYLCASRFTASLPYGYTFGSGTRLTVV.

The rearrangement joins TRBV28 to TRBJ2-5; D is unclear. The length of the CDR3 is 16 residues. With 8 bases removed from V and 2 bases from J, the gap between germline ends came to 21 bases. Germline V CDR1 and CDR2: MDHEN, SYDVKM. CDR3 sequence (DNA): TGTGCCAGCGCAAATCAAATTTCAGCGCTGCAAGAGACCCAGTACTTC. It translates to CASANQISALQETQYF.

Points on this clone: Sequence at one end of the junction differs from germline and may be a read error. This sequence joins TRBV29-1 and TRBJ2-1; 8 bases are shared with TRBD1. Germline V CDR1 and CDR2: SQVTM, ANQGSEA. The CDR3 covers 17 residues. The CDR3 DNA is TGCAGAGTTGAAGATCCAGGGGGCTTGCAGTCCTACAATGAGCAGTTCTTC. It translates to CRVEDPGGLQSYNEQFF.

The chain carries TRBV5-1 and TRBJ2-3; TRBD2 might be the D (6 bases). This CDR3 is 14 amino acids long. Germline CDR1 and CDR2: SGHRS and YFSETQ. V lost 7 bases, J lost 1 base, and 13 bases lay in between. In DNA, the CDR3 is TGCGCCAGCCGGGCGGGGCTCCGCACAGATACGCAGTATTTT. Translated, it gives CASRAGLRTDTQYF.

The genes are TRBV6-6 and TRBJ1-1; D remains ambiguous. V was clipped by 0 bases and J by 0 bases, with 5 bases between them. This CDR3 has 14 amino acids. Germline lookup yields CDR1 MNHNY and CDR2 SVGAGI (reference sequence). Here the CDR3 reads CASSYSGMNTEAFF. In nucleotides, the CDR3 is TGTGCCAGCAGTTACTCCGGAATGAACACTGAAGCTTTCTTT.

V is TRBV10-3 and J is TRBJ2-7, with 7 nucleotides matching TRBD1. The germline gives CDR1 ENHRY, CDR2 SYGVKD. J gave up 0 bases and V 8 bases, and 7 bases lay outside the gene matches. This CDR3 has 14 amino acids. CDR3 residues: CAIQGGLSSYEQYF. The CDR3 DNA is TGTGCCATCCAAGGGGGCCTTAGCTCCTACGAGCAGTACTTC.

This clone has more than one count but fewer than ten. The chain employs TRBV27 and TRBJ2-7; 7 bases match TRBD1. The J segment lost 2 bases and the V segment lost 2 bases, leaving 6 bases of the junction unmatched. CDR1 MNHEY and CDR2 SMNVEV come from the germline V gene (reference sequence). The CDR3 length is 15 residues. The chain's CDR3 is CASSLKGQGAYEQYF. Here the CDR3 DNA reads TGTGCCAGCAGTTTAAAGGGGCAGGGGGCCTACGAGCAGTACTTC.

This clone has ten or more counts. CDR3 region: CASSPGAGNEQFF. The CDR3 DNA reads TGTGCCAGCTCACCTGGAGCAGGCAATGAGCAGTTCTTC. The chain has TRBV18 and TRBJ2-1; unclear D gene. The germline V gene encodes CDR1 KGHSH and CDR2 LQKENI. V shed 3 bases and J shed 6 bases, with 9 bases lying between them. The CDR3 is 13 residues long.

The chain employs TRBV14 and TRBJ2-1; D ambiguous. V was cut by 3 bases and J by 4 bases, with 13 bases left in between. The CDR3 length is 15 residues. In germline, CDR1 is SGHDN, CDR2 FVKESK. The CDR3 coding sequence is TGTGCCAGCAGCCATAGCCTACCCCGATACAATGAGCAGTTCTTC. Protein: CASSHSLPRYNEQFF.

This clone was detected a few times. The chain joins TRBV7-9 to TRBJ2-1, with D possibly matching TRBD2 (6 bases). Germline assignment: CDR1 SEHNR and CDR2 FQNEAQ (reference sequence). Trimming took 1 base from V and 5 from J, leaving 15 bases between them. The CDR3 contains 16 residues. The CDR3 spells CASSLGVAGTHNEQFF. The CDR3 DNA reads TGTGCCAGCAGCTTAGGGGTAGCAGGGACTCACAATGAGCAGTTCTTC. Full variable domain (missing parts from reference TRBV7-9 and TRBJ2-1): DTGVSQNPRHKITKRGQNVTFRCDPISEHNRLYWYRQTLGQGPEFLTYFQNEAQLEKSRLLSDRFSAERPKGSFSTLEIQRTEQGDSAMYLCASSLGVAGTHNEQFFGPGTRLTVL.

The chain joins TRBV4-2 to TRBJ2-7, with D maybe TRBD1 (6 bases). Germline CDR1 is LGHNA and CDR2 is YNFKEQ. The CDR3 consists of 15 residues. Trimming cost V 1 base and J 7 bases, with 17 bases left between them. The CDR3 here is CASSQGTAELREQYF. Written as DNA, the CDR3 is TGTGCCAGCAGCCAAGGGACAGCCGAGTTACGGGAGCAGTACTTC.

The chain carries TRBV7-8 and TRBJ2-2, with 13 bases aligning to TRBD2. J lost 7 bases, V lost 5 bases, and 13 bases had no gene match. CDR1 and CDR2 from the germline V gene are SGHVS and FQNEAQ. This CDR3 has 18 residues. This CDR3 reads CASSPWTSGSGRGGELFF. The CDR3 DNA reads as TGTGCCAGCAGCCCTTGGACTAGCGGGAGCGGTCGTGGCGGGGAGCTGTTTTTT.

This sequence joins TRBV2 and TRBJ2-6, with a weak D call TRBD2 (6 bases). Trimming removed 6 bases at V and 4 bases at J, with 10 bases between. This CDR3 spans 14 amino acids. Germline loops: CDR1 SNHLY, CDR2 FYNNEI. CDR3 protein: CASSLAPGANVLTF. CDR3 bases: TGTGCCAGCAGCCTAGCGCCCGGGGCCAACGTCCTGACTTTC.

This clone was seen more than once but under ten times. V usage is TRBV7-2 and J usage is TRBJ2-1; D remains unclear. The germline V gene encodes CDR1 SGHTA and CDR2 FQGNSA. There are 14 residues in the CDR3. Trimming pared 3 bases from V and 9 bases from J, leaving 15 bases between. CDR3 residues: CASSFTQFAGEQFF. CDR3 DNA sequence: TGTGCCAGCAGCTTTACCCAGTTCGCTGGTGAGCAGTTCTTC.

This clone occurred a few times. One end of the junction does not line up with germline, which may come from a read error. The chain recombines TRBV19 with TRBJ2-5; D gene uncertain. The germline V gene encodes CDR1 LNHDA and CDR2 SQIVND (reference sequence). CDR3 size: 11 residues. The CDR3 DNA reads TGCAGTACGGCTACCCAAGAGACCCAGTACTTC. Amino acid sequence: CSTATQETQYF. The full variable domain, rest sourced from reference TRBV19 and TRBJ2-5, is DGGITQSPKYLFRKEGQNVTLSCEQNLNHDAMYWYRQDPGQGLRLIYYSQIVNDFQKGDIAEGYSVSREKKESFPLTVTSAQKNPTAFYLCSTATQETQYFGPGTRLLVL.

This rearrangement joins TRBV10-2 to TRBJ2-5; 10 positions agree with TRBD2. The length of the CDR3 is 15 residues. In germline, CDR1 is WSHSY, CDR2 SAAADI. Trimming at V came to 5 bases and at J to 4 bases, leaving 7 bases not matched to a gene. The CDR3 coding sequence is TGCGCCAGCAGTCCCTTAGCGGGAGGCCGAGAGACCCAGTACTTC. Residues: CASSPLAGGRETQYF.

This clone was seen more than once but under ten times. This chain connects TRBV30 to TRBJ2-5; 8 nucleotides match TRBD1. The end of the DNA is better explained by TRBJ2-7, so the J call may be wrong. This CDR3 has 13 amino acids. Germline V lookup: CDR1 GTSNPN, CDR2 SVGIG (reference sequence). CDR3 residues: CAWKGTGFGEQYF. CDR3 nucleotide sequence: TGTGCCTGGAAAGGGACAGGATTTGGCGAGCAGTACTTC.

This clone was seen at least ten times. The rearrangement joins TRBV27 to TRBJ1-5; D is undetermined. Trimming removed 5 bases from V and 0 bases from J, with 8 bases in between. The CDR3 spans 14 residues. CDR1 and CDR2 (germline): MNHEY, SMNVEV (reference sequence). CDR3 region: CASSRDYSNQPQHF. CDR3 in DNA: TGTGCCAGCAGTCGCGATTATAGCAATCAGCCCCAGCATTTT.

This clone was recorded a few times. The chain links TRBV19 to TRBJ1-5; D not resolved. Trimming left V 2 bases short and J 7 bases short, with 12 bases between. The CDR3 extends over 14 amino acids. In germline, CDR1 is LNHDA, CDR2 SQIVND (reference sequence). In nucleotides, the CDR3 is TGTGCCAGTAGTATAAACCAAGGAGGCCAGCCCCAGCATTTT. Protein product: CASSINQGGQPQHF. The entire variable domain, with the rest obtained from reference TRBV19 and TRBJ1-5, is as follows: DGGITQSPKYLFRKEGQNVTLSCEQNLNHDAMYWYRQDPGQGLRLIYYSQIVNDFQKGDIAEGYSVSREKKESFPLTVTSAQKNPTAFYLCASSINQGGQPQHFGDGTRLSIL.

This clone was counted ten times or more. The rearrangement uses TRBV5-4 and TRBJ1-4, with no clear D. V was cut by 0 bases and J by 8 bases, with 8 bases left in between. The CDR3 contains 13 residues. Germline loops: CDR1 SGHNT, CDR2 YYREEE (reference sequence). As DNA, the CDR3 is TGTGCCAGCAGCTTGGTCGGTGGGGAAAAACTGTTTTTT. Amino acid sequence: CASSLVGGEKLFF.

The chain recombines TRBV7-9 with TRBJ2-3; weak D call: TRBD2 (6 bases). There are 16 residues in the CDR3. V was trimmed by 5 bases and J by 2 bases, leaving 17 bases between them. Germline CDR1 is SEHNR and CDR2 is FQNEAQ (reference sequence). The CDR3 bases are TGTGCCAGCAGCCCCCCGGGGGACTTCTACACAGATACGCAGTATTTT. Translation gives CASSPPGDFYTDTQYF.